This T cell receptor beta chain was recorded in a study of shared clonotypes between healthy human individuals. Study-level findings and limits: Shared across several donors were approximately 5% of the naive CD4 clonotypes.

Notes on this clone: Its target is unknown.

TCRdb keeps only in-frame clones here, not all; method: immunoSEQ multiplex PCR. The sample holds some 1.4 million clones; around 97% are singletons and the top ten take 0.95% to 1.5%. The TCR originated in a man in his thirties or forties in good health. Sequenced: naive CD4+ T cells sorted from blood. The subset is: CD45RA+ positively selected.

The CDR3 reads CASSRRQGWNEQFF. CDR3 DNA sequence: TGTGCCAGCAGTAGGCGACAGGGATGGAATGAGCAGTTCTTC. This chain links TRBV28 with TRBJ2-1, with 7 bases that match TRBD1. Germline V gene data show CDR1 as MDHEN and CDR2 as SYDVKM. This CDR3 is 14 amino acids long. V was clipped by 5 bases and J by 7 bases; unmatched bases: 8.